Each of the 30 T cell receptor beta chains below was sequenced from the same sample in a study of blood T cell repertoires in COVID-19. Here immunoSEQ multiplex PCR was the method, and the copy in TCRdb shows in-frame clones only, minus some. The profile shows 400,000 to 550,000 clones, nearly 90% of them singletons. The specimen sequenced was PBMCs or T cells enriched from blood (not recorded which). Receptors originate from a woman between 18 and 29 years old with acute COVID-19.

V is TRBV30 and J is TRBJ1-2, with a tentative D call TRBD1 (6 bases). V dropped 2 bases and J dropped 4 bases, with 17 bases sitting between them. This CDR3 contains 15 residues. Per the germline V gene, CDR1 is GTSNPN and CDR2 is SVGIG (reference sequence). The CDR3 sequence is CAWSLGGVGGYGYTF. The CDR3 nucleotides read TGTGCCTGGAGTCTAGGGGGAGTAGGGGGCTATGGCTACACCTTC. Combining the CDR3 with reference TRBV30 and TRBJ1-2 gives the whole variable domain SQTIHQWPATLVQPVGSPLSLECTVEGTSNPNLYWYRQAAGRGLQLLFYSVGIGQISSEVPQNLSASRPQDRQFILSSKKLLLSDSGFYLCAWSLGGVGGYGYTFGSGTRLTVV.

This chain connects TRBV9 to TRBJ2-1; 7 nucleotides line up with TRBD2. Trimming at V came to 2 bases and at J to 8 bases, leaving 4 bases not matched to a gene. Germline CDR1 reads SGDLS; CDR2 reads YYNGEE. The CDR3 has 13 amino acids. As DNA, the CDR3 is TGTGCCAGCAGCGTGGGACTACCGCATGAGCAGTTCTTC. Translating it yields CASSVGLPHEQFF.

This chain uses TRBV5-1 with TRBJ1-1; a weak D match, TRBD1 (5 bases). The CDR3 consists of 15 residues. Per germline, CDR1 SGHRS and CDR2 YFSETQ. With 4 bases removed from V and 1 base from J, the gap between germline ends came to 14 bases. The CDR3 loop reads CASSPQGFGNTEAFF. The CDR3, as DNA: TGCGCCAGCAGCCCCCAGGGTTTTGGGAACACTGAAGCTTTCTTT.

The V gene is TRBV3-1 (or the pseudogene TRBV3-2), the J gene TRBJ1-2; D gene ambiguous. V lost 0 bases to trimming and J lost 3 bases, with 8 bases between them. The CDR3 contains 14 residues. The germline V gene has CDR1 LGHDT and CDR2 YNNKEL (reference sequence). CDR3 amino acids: CASSQDLRDYGYTF. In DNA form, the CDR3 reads TGTGCCAGCAGCCAAGATCTCCGCGACTATGGCTACACCTTC.

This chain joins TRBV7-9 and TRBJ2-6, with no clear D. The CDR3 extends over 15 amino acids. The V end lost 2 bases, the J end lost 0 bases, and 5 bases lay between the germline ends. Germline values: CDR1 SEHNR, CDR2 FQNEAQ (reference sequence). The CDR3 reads CASSLFSSGANVLTF. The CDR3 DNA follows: TGTGCCAGCAGCTTATTCAGCTCTGGGGCCAACGTCCTGACTTTC.

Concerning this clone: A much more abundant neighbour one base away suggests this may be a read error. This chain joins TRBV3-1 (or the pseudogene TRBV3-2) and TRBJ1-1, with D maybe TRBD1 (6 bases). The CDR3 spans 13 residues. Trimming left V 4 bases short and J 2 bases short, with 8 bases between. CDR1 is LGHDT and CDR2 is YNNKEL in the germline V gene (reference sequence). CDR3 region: CASSPDSNTEAFF. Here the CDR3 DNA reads TGTGCCAGCAGCCCGGACAGTAACACTGAAGCTTTCTTT.

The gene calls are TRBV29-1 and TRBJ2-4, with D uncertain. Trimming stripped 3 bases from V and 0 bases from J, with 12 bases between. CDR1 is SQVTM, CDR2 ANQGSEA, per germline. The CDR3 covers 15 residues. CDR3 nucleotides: TGCAGCGTTGAGGGCAGCCTGCTAGCCAAAAACATTCAGTACTTC. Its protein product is CSVEGSLLAKNIQYF.

Here the CDR3 DNA reads TGTGCCAGCAGTGAGCTACAGGGGGGGCGCGAGCAGTACTTC. It is translated as CASSELQGGREQYF. The chain is built from TRBV2 and TRBJ2-7; a possible D gene is TRBD1 (8 bases). CDR3 length: 14 amino acids. V lost 3 bases to trimming and J lost 6 bases, with 15 bases between them. The germline gives CDR1 SNHLY, CDR2 FYNNEI.

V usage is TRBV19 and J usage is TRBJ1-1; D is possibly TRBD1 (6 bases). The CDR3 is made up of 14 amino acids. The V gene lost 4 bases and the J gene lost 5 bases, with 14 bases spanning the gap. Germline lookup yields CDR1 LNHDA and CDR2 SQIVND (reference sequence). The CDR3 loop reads CASSRQRGGTEAFF. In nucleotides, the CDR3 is TGTGCCAGTAGTAGACAGAGGGGGGGGACTGAAGCTTTCTTT.

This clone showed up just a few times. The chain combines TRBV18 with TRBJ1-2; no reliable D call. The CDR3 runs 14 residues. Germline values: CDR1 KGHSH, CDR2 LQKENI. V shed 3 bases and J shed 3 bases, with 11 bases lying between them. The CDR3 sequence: CASSPNSGDYGYTF. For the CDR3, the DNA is TGTGCCAGCTCACCTAACTCCGGGGACTATGGCTACACCTTC.

The CDR3 DNA sequence: TGTGCCAGCAGCTCACAGGGGTCGAGAGGTGAAAAACTGTTTTTT. Protein sequence: CASSSQGSRGEKLFF. This chain uses TRBV28 with TRBJ1-4, with 7 nucleotides matching TRBD1. After removal of 6 bases from V and 7 bases from J, the junction contained 11 bases not matched to a gene. Germline V gene sequence: CDR1 MDHEN, CDR2 SYDVKM. This CDR3 has 15 amino acids.

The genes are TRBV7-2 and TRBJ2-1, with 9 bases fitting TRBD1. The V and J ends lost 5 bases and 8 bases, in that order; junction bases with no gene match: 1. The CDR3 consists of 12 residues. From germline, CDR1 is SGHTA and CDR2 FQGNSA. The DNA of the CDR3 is TGTGCCAGCAGCACAGGGGGCTATGAGCAGTTCTTC. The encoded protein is CASSTGGYEQFF. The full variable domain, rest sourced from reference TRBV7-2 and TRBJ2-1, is GAGVSQSPSNKVTEKGKDVELRCDPISGHTALYWYRQSLGQGLEFLIYFQGNSAPDKSGLPSDRFSAERTGGSVSTLTIQRTQQEDSAVYLCASSTGGYEQFFGPGTRLTVL.

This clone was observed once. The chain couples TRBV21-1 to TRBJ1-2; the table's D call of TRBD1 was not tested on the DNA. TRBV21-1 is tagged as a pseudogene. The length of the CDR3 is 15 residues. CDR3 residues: CASSKVDPGEDGYTF. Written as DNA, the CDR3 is TGTGCCAGCAGCAAAGTTGACCCAGGTGAAGATGGCTACACCTTC.

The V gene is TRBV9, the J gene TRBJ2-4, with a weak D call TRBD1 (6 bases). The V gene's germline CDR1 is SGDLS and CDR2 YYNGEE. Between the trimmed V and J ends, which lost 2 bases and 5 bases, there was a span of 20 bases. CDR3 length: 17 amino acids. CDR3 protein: CASSVAPTLDRENIQYF. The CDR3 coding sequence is TGTGCCAGCAGCGTTGCCCCCACCCTGGACAGAGAAAACATTCAGTACTTC.

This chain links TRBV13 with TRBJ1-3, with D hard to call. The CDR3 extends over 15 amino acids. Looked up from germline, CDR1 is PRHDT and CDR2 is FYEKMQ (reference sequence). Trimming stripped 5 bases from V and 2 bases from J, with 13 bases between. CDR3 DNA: TGTGCCAGCAGCGCACGGCAGGCCGCTGGAAACACCATATATTTT. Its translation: CASSARQAAGNTIYF. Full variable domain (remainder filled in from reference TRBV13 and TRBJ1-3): AAGVIQSPRHLIKEKRETATLKCYPIPRHDTVYWYQQGPGQDPQFLISFYEKMQSDKGSIPDRFSAQQFSDYHSELNMSSLELGDSALYFCASSARQAAGNTIYFGEGSWLTVV.

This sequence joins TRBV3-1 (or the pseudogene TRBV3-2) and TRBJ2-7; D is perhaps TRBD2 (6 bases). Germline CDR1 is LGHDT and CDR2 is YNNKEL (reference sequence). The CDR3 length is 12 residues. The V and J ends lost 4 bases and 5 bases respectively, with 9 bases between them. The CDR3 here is CASSLLANEQYF. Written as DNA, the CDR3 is TGTGCCAGCAGCCTCCTAGCGAACGAGCAGTACTTC.

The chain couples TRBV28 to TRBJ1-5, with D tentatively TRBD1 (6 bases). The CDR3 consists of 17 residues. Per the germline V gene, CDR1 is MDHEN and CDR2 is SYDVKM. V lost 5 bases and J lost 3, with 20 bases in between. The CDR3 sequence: CASSPLTPGHNNQPQHF. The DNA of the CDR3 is TGTGCCAGCAGTCCCCTTACACCGGGACATAACAATCAGCCCCAGCATTTT.

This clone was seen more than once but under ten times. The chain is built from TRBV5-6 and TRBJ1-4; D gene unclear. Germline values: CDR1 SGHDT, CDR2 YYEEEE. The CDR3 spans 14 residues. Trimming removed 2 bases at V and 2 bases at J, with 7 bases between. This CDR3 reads CASSLFRTNEKLFF. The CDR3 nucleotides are TGTGCCAGCAGCTTATTCAGGACTAATGAAAAACTGTTTTTT.

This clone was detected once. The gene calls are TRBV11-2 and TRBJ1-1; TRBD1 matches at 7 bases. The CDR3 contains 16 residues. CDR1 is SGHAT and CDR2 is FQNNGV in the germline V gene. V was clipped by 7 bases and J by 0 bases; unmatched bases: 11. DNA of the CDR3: TGTGCCAGCAACCCTTTAAGAGGGGGCGTGAACACTGAAGCTTTCTTT. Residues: CASNPLRGGVNTEAFF.

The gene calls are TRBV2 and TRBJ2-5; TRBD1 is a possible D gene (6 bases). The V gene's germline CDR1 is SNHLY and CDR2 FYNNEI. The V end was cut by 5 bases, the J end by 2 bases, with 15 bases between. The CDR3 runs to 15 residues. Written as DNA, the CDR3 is TGTGCCAGCAGTCTAAGGACAGTTTCTCAAGAGACCCAGTACTTC. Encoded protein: CASSLRTVSQETQYF.

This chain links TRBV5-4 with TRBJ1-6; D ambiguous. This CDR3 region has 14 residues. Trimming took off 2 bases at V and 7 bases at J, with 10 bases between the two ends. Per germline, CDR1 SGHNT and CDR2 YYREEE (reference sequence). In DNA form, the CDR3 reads TGTGCCAGCAGCTTCGACACCCAGAATTCACCCCTCCACTTT. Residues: CASSFDTQNSPLHF.

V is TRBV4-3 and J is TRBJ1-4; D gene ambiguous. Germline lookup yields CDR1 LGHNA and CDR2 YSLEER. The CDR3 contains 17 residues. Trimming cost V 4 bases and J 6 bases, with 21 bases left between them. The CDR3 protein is CASSLLNDQSGYEKLFF. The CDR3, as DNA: TGCGCCAGCAGCCTTTTGAACGACCAGAGCGGGTATGAAAAACTGTTTTTT.

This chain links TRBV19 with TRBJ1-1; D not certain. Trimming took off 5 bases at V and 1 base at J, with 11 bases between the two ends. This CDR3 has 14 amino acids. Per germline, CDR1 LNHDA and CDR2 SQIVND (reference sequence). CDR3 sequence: CASSLTGRNTEAFF. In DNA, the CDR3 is TGTGCCAGTAGTCTGACCGGGAGGAACACTGAAGCTTTCTTT.

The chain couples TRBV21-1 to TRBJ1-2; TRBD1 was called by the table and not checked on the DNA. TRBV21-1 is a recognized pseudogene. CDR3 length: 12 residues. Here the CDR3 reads CASSKAGQGYTF. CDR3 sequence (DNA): TGTGCCAGCAGCAAAGCTGGACAGGGCTACACCTTC.

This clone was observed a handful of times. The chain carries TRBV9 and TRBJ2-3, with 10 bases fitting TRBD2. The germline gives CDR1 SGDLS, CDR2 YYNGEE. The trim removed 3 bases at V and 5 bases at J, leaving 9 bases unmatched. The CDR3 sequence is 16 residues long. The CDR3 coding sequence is TGTGCCAGCAGCGCCAGAAGCGGGGGGGGTGGAGATACGCAGTATTTT. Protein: CASSARSGGGGDTQYF.

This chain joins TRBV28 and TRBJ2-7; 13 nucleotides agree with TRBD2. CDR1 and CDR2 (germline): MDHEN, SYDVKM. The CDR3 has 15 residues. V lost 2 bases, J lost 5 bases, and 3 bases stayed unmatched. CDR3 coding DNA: TGTGCCAGCAGTTTAAGACTAGCGGGAGGTCACGAGCAGTACTTC. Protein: CASSLRLAGGHEQYF.

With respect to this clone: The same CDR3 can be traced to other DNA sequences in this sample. CDR3 nucleotide sequence: TGCGCCAGCAGTGATGGCAGTTACGAGCAGTACTTC. Translated: CASSDGSYEQYF. The V call is TRBV10-2, the J call TRBJ2-7; D remains unclear. Germline CDR1 and CDR2: WSHSY and SAAADI. The V end lost 3 bases, the J end lost 4 bases, and 7 bases lay between the germline ends. The CDR3 runs to 12 residues.

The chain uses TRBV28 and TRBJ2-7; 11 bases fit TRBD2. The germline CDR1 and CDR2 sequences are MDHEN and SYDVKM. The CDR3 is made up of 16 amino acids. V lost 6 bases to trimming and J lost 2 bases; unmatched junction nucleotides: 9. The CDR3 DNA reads TGTGCCAGCAGCTCCCAGACTAGCGGGATTCCCTACGAGCAGTACTTC. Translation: CASSSQTSGIPYEQYF.

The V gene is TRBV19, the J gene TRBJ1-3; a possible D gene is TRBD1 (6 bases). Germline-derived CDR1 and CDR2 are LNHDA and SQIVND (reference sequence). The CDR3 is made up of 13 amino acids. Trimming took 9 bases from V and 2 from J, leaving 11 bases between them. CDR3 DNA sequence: TGTGCCAGCGCCGGACAGACTGGAAACACCATATATTTT. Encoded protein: CASAGQTGNTIYF.

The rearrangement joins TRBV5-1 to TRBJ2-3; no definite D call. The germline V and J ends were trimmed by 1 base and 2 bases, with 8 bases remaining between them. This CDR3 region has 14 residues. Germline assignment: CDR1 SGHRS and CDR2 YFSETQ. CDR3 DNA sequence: TGCGCCAGCAGCTTGTGGCAGGACACAGATACGCAGTATTTT. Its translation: CASSLWQDTDTQYF.